These 5 T cell receptor beta chains originate from one sample sequenced in a study. Tregs were sorted as CD4+CD25+CD127-/low cells. TCRdb called the 5' RACE reads again in MiXCR, with one record for every CDR3 protein. The data show 4,900 or so distinct CDR3 sequences, 72% seen once. Sequencing used Tregs sorted from blood. Receptors were obtained from a female donor with breast cancer.

The chain carries TRBV27 and TRBJ2-7; D is possibly TRBD2 (5 bases). Per the germline V gene, CDR1 is MNHEY and CDR2 is SMNVEV (reference sequence). The CDR3 totals 14 residues. V lost 0 bases and J lost 2, with 8 bases in between. The DNA for the CDR3 is TGTGCCAGCAGTTTATCTGGACTCCCCTACGAGCAGTACTTC. Protein: CASSLSGLPYEQYF.

The genes are TRBV6-1 and TRBJ1-5; perhaps TRBD1 as D (5 bases). Germline values: CDR1 MNHNS, CDR2 SASEGT. V shed 1 base and J shed 4 bases, with 14 bases lying between them. The CDR3 covers 16 residues. CDR3 sequence reads: CASSEDLGLGNQPQHF. The CDR3 DNA reads as TGTGCCAGCAGTGAAGATTTGGGGCTAGGTAATCAGCCCCAGCATTTT.

This clonotype was picked up one time. The rearrangement uses TRBV27 and TRBJ1-2; TRBD1 is a possible D gene (6 bases). Germline values: CDR1 MNHEY, CDR2 SMNVEV (reference sequence). This CDR3 is built from 14 residues. V lost 3 bases, J lost 8 bases, and 16 bases lay in between. CDR3 in amino acids: CASSFNGGGGGYTF. CDR3 in DNA: TGTGCCAGCAGTTTTAATGGTGGGGGCGGCGGCTACACCTTC.

As to this clonotype: A read error may account for a junction end that differs from germline. The chain combines TRBV2 with TRBJ2-3; 8 nucleotides match TRBD2. Per germline, CDR1 SNHLY and CDR2 FYNNEI. This CDR3 has 16 amino acids. CDR3 DNA: TGTGCCAGCAGTGACCTAGCGGGTTCGAGCACAGATAAGCAGTATTTT. This encodes CASSDLAGSSTDKQYF.

Here the CDR3 reads CASSRTANTEAFF. CDR3 nucleotide sequence: TGCGCCAGCAGCCGGACAGCAAACACTGAAGCTTTCTTT. This rearrangement joins TRBV4-1 to TRBJ1-1; tentatively, D is TRBD1 (6 bases). Germline V gene data show CDR1 as MGHRA and CDR2 as YSYEKL. V lost 4 bases and J lost 2, with 8 bases in between. This CDR3 contains 13 residues.